This T cell receptor beta chain came from a study of tumor-infiltrating lymphocytes in primary liver carcinoma. About the research overall: Spanning 30 to 69 years of age, the patients were men and women. The tumors ranged from about 4.2 to 11 cm across and fell within stage T1-T3 N0M0.

Remarks on this clonotype: Its antigen is undetermined. At one end, the junction sequence differs from germline, possibly due to a read error.

Points from the study as a whole: Present in all five tumor regions were only about 7.5-25% of the top clones. Tumors carried a top-250-clone fraction significantly exceeding that of blood (p = 0.039).

From about 19-30 mg of unsorted bulk tissue, DNA and RNA were co-extracted together. Total RNA amounting to 500 ng was the source from which TCR beta cDNA was made with a constant-region primer. Three rounds of nested multiplex PCR with slightly modified ARM-PCR produced TCR beta libraries. Each CDR3 protein is one row after TCRdb ran MiXCR on the multiplex PCR reads. The sample carries over 95,000 distinct CDR3 sequences, around two thirds recorded once. The TCR originated in a woman aged 55-75 years with primary liver carcinoma and hepatitis B virus infection. The sequenced sample consisted of liver tumor tissue from sampling region 5. As to subset: tumor region T5, tumor centre.

The CDR3 bases are TGCGCCAGCAACCAAGACCATTCCGGGACTAGCGGGAACATTCAGTACTTC. It encodes CASNQDHSGTSGNIQYF. The chain links TRBV4-1 to TRBJ2-4, with TRBD2 matching 12 bases. This CDR3 region has 17 residues. Germline lookup yields CDR1 MGHRA and CDR2 YSYEKL.